The 30 T cell receptor beta chains presented below share a single source sample, sequenced in a study of T cell responses to AZD1222 COVID-19 vaccine. Here immunoSEQ multiplex PCR was the method, and the copy in TCRdb shows in-frame clones only, minus some. This table holds about 59,000 clones, approximately 89% found once. Source: peripheral blood, taken 28 days after the second AZD1222 dose. These receptors were collected from an adult who received the AZD1222 COVID-19 vaccine.

There are a few counts of this clone. V gene TRBV6-1 combines with J gene TRBJ2-2, with a tentative D call TRBD2 (5 bases). Between the trimmed V and J ends, which lost 2 bases and 7 bases, there was a span of 14 bases. Germline lookup yields CDR1 MNHNS and CDR2 SASEGT. The CDR3 consists of 15 residues. Here the CDR3 reads CASSEMWTGGGELFF. The CDR3 DNA reads TGTGCCAGCAGTGAAATGTGGACCGGAGGCGGGGAGCTGTTTTTT.

The rearrangement uses TRBV19 and TRBJ2-1, with 9 positions matching TRBD2. V lost 1 base to trimming and J lost 6 bases; unmatched junction nucleotides: 4. Germline CDR1 is LNHDA and CDR2 is SQIVND (reference sequence). The CDR3 is 15 amino acids. CDR3 nucleotide sequence: TGTGCCAGTAGTATAGGCGGGAGGGCGGGCAATGAGCAGTTCTTC. It yields the protein CASSIGGRAGNEQFF.

The rearrangement links TRBV28 to TRBJ2-5; 12 bases agree with TRBD1. J gave up 5 bases and V 5 bases, and 9 bases lay outside the gene matches. CDR1 and CDR2 from the germline V gene are MDHEN and SYDVKM. The length of the CDR3 is 16 residues. The CDR3 region has the DNA TGTGCCAGCAGTCAGGGACAGGGGGCGGCGGCGGAGACCCAGTACTTC. This encodes CASSQGQGAAAETQYF.

The rearrangement joins TRBV6-5 to TRBJ2-1; 9 bases line up with TRBD2. V was pared by 6 bases and J by 3 bases, with 3 bases of the junction left unmatched. The germline gives CDR1 MNHEY, CDR2 SVGAGI. This CDR3 contains 14 residues. CDR3 in DNA: TGTGCCAGCAGGAATAGCGGGAGCTACAATGAGCAGTTCTTC. It specifies CASRNSGSYNEQFF.

This clone has only one observation. The chain joins TRBV6-2 or TRBV6-3 to TRBJ2-7; D not resolved. CDR1 is MNHEY, CDR2 SVGEGT, per germline. The CDR3 sequence is 14 residues long. Trimming left V 0 bases short and J 9 bases short, with 15 bases between. CDR3: CASSYSGVETWQYF. The CDR3 bases are TGTGCCAGCAGTTACTCCGGAGTCGAGACATGGCAGTACTTC.

DNA of the CDR3: TGTGCCAGCAGACTAACAGGGGGCACAGATACGCAGTATTTT. This codes for CASRLTGGTDTQYF. The gene calls are TRBV11-2 and TRBJ2-3; TRBD1 matches at 7 bases. The trim removed 6 bases at V and 1 base at J, leaving 4 bases unmatched. The CDR3 is 14 residues long. CDR1 is SGHAT, CDR2 FQNNGV, per germline.

This clone has just one count. As DNA, the CDR3 is TGTGCCAGCAGCCTCGGGCCCCCTTCGGTGAACACTGAAGCTTTCTTT. It yields the protein CASSLGPPSVNTEAFF. V is TRBV3-1 (or the pseudogene TRBV3-2) and J is TRBJ1-1; D is undetermined. The germline V gene has CDR1 LGHDT and CDR2 YNNKEL (reference sequence). Trimming stripped 4 bases from V and 0 bases from J, with 15 bases between. The CDR3 runs to 16 residues.

The chain is built from TRBV12-3 or TRBV12-4 and TRBJ1-5, with D unclear. The CDR3 covers 13 residues. The V gene lost 6 bases and the J gene lost 7 bases, with 13 bases spanning the gap. The CDR3 nucleotides are TGTGCCAGCAGCCGACGAAGTGGGCAGCCCCAGCATTTT. The encoded protein is CASSRRSGQPQHF.

The chain links TRBV29-1 to TRBJ2-1, with D possibly being TRBD1 or TRBD2 (5 bases each). This CDR3 region has 14 residues. Germline CDR1 reads SQVTM; CDR2 reads ANQGSEA. V lost 7 bases to trimming and J lost 0 bases, with 13 bases between them. This CDR3 reads CSARDVSSYNEQFF. The DNA for the CDR3 is TGCAGCGCCAGGGACGTCAGCTCCTACAATGAGCAGTTCTTC.

The rearrangement joins TRBV3-1 (or the pseudogene TRBV3-2) to TRBJ1-4; D may be TRBD1 (5 bases). The CDR3 length is 16 residues. The V end lost 0 bases, the J end lost 3 bases, and 11 bases lay between the germline ends. Germline V gives CDR1 LGHDT, CDR2 YNNKEL (reference sequence). The CDR3 region is CASSQEGRGSNEKLFF. The CDR3 DNA reads TGTGCCAGCAGCCAAGAGGGTAGGGGCTCTAATGAAAAACTGTTTTTT.

The chain couples TRBV18 to TRBJ1-3, with 7 bases matching TRBD1. CDR1 is KGHSH, CDR2 LQKENI, per germline. V lost 2 bases and J lost 4; bases outside the gene matches: 2. There are 14 residues in the CDR3. CDR3 in amino acids: CASSPGQEGNTIYF. DNA for the CDR3: TGTGCCAGCTCACCAGGACAGGAGGGAAACACCATATATTTT.

The chain has TRBV6-1 and TRBJ2-5; D unresolved. Germline V gene data show CDR1 as MNHNS and CDR2 as SASEGT. The CDR3 contains 13 residues. The ends were cut back, 1 base at V and 1 base at J, with 4 bases in the middle. This CDR3 reads CASSEGPQETQYF. Here the CDR3 DNA reads TGTGCCAGCAGTGAAGGGCCCCAAGAGACCCAGTACTTC.

The genes are TRBV29-1 and TRBJ1-6; no reliable D call. The germline V gene has CDR1 SQVTM and CDR2 ANQGSEA. V shed 7 bases and J shed 7 bases, with 17 bases lying between them. CDR3 length: 14 residues. CDR3 in amino acids: CSALGGEENSPLHF. The CDR3 nucleotides are TGCAGCGCTCTCGGCGGGGAGGAAAATTCACCCCTCCACTTT. Using reference TRBV29-1 and TRBJ1-6 for the parts outside the CDR3, the full variable domain is SAVISQKPSRDICQRGTSLTIQCQVDSQVTMMFWYRQQPGQSLTLIATANQGSEATYESGFVIDKFPISRPNLTFSTLTVSNMSPEDSSIYLCSALGGEENSPLHFGNGTRLTVT.

The chain uses TRBV12-5 and TRBJ1-1, with 9 bases that match TRBD1. Unmatched junction bases numbered 7, after V lost 2 bases and J lost 6 bases. The CDR3 is 15 residues long. Germline lookup yields CDR1 LGHNT and CDR2 FRNRAP. CDR3 DNA: TGTGCTAGTGGTTTGTCACAGGGGGCGCCCTCTGAAGCTTTCTTT. The encoded protein is CASGLSQGAPSEAFF.

This clone has just a few counts. V and J are TRBV9 and TRBJ1-2, with D unresolved. V was trimmed by 0 bases and J by 7 bases, leaving 10 bases between them. CDR3 length: 13 amino acids. Per the germline V gene, CDR1 is SGDLS and CDR2 is YYNGEE. The CDR3 nucleotides read TGTGCCAGCAGCGTAGTGGCCGGGCGTGGCTACACCTTC. Its protein product is CASSVVAGRGYTF.

In this sample, this clone turned up once. The chain uses TRBV27 and TRBJ2-7; the match to TRBD2 covers 8 bases. V dropped 5 bases and J dropped 5; count of bases not matched to a gene: 8. The CDR3 consists of 14 residues. Germline CDR1 reads MNHEY; CDR2 reads SMNVEV (reference sequence). The DNA for the CDR3 is TGTGCCAGCAGTCCGGGACTAGGTTTCAACGAGCAGTACTTC. Translating it yields CASSPGLGFNEQYF.

The V and J genes are TRBV6-4 and TRBJ2-7; 10 bases map to TRBD1. The V segment lost 3 bases and the J segment 6 bases; nucleotides outside the gene matches: 2. CDR1 and CDR2 from the germline V gene are MRHNA and SNTAGT. The CDR3 consists of 13 residues. The CDR3 spells CASSEGQGLEQYF. The CDR3 nucleotides read TGTGCCAGCAGTGAGGGACAGGGGCTCGAGCAGTACTTC.

The chain is built from TRBV18 and TRBJ1-3; D gene uncertain. There are 14 residues in the CDR3. V was trimmed by 5 bases and J by 0 bases, leaving 8 bases between them. CDR1 KGHSH and CDR2 LQKENI come from the germline V gene. The CDR3 sequence is CASSDGISGNTIYF. Here the CDR3 DNA reads TGTGCCAGCTCAGATGGAATCTCTGGAAACACCATATATTTT.

This clone occurred once. This chain links TRBV30 with TRBJ2-7; TRBD2 is a possible D gene (5 bases). Per the germline V gene, CDR1 is GTSNPN and CDR2 is SVGIG (reference sequence). V was pared by 8 bases and J by 1 base, with 6 bases between. The CDR3 is made up of 10 amino acids. The CDR3 DNA is TGTGCCACGGGGTCCTACGAGCAGTACTTC. Protein: CATGSYEQYF.

The chain employs TRBV5-6 and TRBJ1-3; D remains ambiguous. CDR3 length: 16 residues. Trimming took 3 bases from V and 0 from J, leaving 13 bases between them. Per the germline V gene, CDR1 is SGHDT and CDR2 is YYEEEE. This chain's CDR3 is CASSWASTFSGNTIYF. DNA of the CDR3: TGTGCCAGCAGCTGGGCCTCCACTTTCTCTGGAAACACCATATATTTT.

This clone was seen a handful of times. The chain uses TRBV9 and TRBJ1-6; D is uncertain. The germline gives CDR1 SGDLS, CDR2 YYNGEE. The CDR3 totals 16 residues. Deletions cut 0 bases from V and 0 bases from J, with 7 bases between. CDR3 nucleotides: TGTGCCAGCAGCGTAGCGGAGAGCTCCTATAATTCACCCCTCCACTTT. Its protein product is CASSVAESSYNSPLHF.

This clone was recorded once. The chain links TRBV11-2 to TRBJ2-7, with TRBD2 as a possible D gene (5 bases). The germline gives CDR1 SGHAT, CDR2 FQNNGV. The length of the CDR3 is 17 residues. Trimming removed 1 base from V and 3 bases from J, with 19 bases in between. The CDR3 is CASSLGRSLASNYEQYF. CDR3 nucleotide sequence: TGTGCCAGCAGCTTAGGCCGCTCCTTAGCGTCGAACTACGAGCAGTACTTC.

V is TRBV9 and J is TRBJ2-2; tentatively, D is TRBD1 (5 bases). Per the germline V gene, CDR1 is SGDLS and CDR2 is YYNGEE. Trimming took 3 bases from V and 0 from J, leaving 9 bases between them. This CDR3 comprises 15 residues. The DNA of the CDR3 is TGTGCCAGCAGCGGGACAACCTCGAACACCGGGGAGCTGTTTTTT. Encoded protein: CASSGTTSNTGELFF.

V is TRBV4-3 and J is TRBJ2-3; D possibly corresponds to TRBD2 (6 bases). The germline CDR1 and CDR2 sequences are LGHNA and YSLEER. The CDR3 contains 15 residues. Trimming stripped 4 bases from V and 0 bases from J, with 11 bases between. The CDR3 coding sequence is TGCGCCAGCAGCCCCCGGACTATCAGCACAGATACGCAGTATTTT. Protein product: CASSPRTISTDTQYF.

The chain couples TRBV6-2 or TRBV6-3 to TRBJ2-4, with unresolved D. Per germline, CDR1 MNHEY and CDR2 SVGEGT. The CDR3 loop spans 13 amino acids. V gave up 0 bases and J gave up 2 bases, with 2 bases separating them. The CDR3 reads CASSYSSKNIQYF. In DNA form, the CDR3 reads TGTGCCAGCAGTTACTCCTCCAAAAACATTCAGTACTTC.

The gene calls are TRBV28 and TRBJ1-4, with D maybe TRBD1 (6 bases). The CDR3 is 13 amino acids. Trimming removed 7 bases from V and 7 bases from J, with 13 bases in between. Germline V gene sequence: CDR1 MDHEN, CDR2 SYDVKM. CDR3 DNA sequence: TGTGCCAGCACCCCGAGGGGGGGTGAAAAACTGTTTTTT. Amino acids: CASTPRGGEKLFF.

The V gene is TRBV7-9, the J gene TRBJ2-7; 12 bases agree with TRBD2. The CDR3 contains 18 residues. After removal of 0 bases from V and 3 bases from J, the junction contained 9 bases not matched to a gene. CDR1 is SEHNR and CDR2 is FQNEAQ in the germline V gene (reference sequence). CDR3 coding DNA: TGTGCCAGCAGCTTAGCGGAACTAGCGGGAGGCTACTTCTACGAGCAGTACTTC. As protein: CASSLAELAGGYFYEQYF.

The rearrangement uses TRBV18 and TRBJ1-1, with D possibly being TRBD1 (5 bases). The CDR3 runs to 12 residues. The V end was cut by 3 bases, the J end by 7 bases, with 9 bases between. CDR1 and CDR2 from the germline V gene are KGHSH and LQKENI. CDR3 nucleotide sequence: TGTGCCAGCTCACCGGGACGGGGTGAAGCTTTCTTT. Translated, it gives CASSPGRGEAFF. The variable domain in full, completed from reference TRBV18 and TRBJ1-1, reads NAGVMQNPRHLVRRRGQEARLRCSPMKGHSHVYWYRQLPEEGLKFMVYLQKENIIDESGMPKERFSAEFPKEGPSILRIQQVVRGDSAAYFCASSPGRGEAFFGQGTRLTVV.

The chain recombines TRBV27 with TRBJ2-3; possible D gene TRBD1, 5 bases. This CDR3 is built from 15 residues. Germline-derived CDR1 and CDR2 are MNHEY and SMNVEV (reference sequence). V gave up 2 bases and J gave up 4 bases, with 13 bases separating them. CDR3 in DNA: TGTGCCAGCAGTTTAACGATTCCAGGGTCAGATACGCAGTATTTT. Translation: CASSLTIPGSDTQYF.

As for this clone: The same CDR3 also results from other DNA sequences found in this sample. The chain uses TRBV9 and TRBJ2-7; 9 bases match TRBD1. CDR1 and CDR2 from the germline V gene are SGDLS and YYNGEE. The CDR3 totals 14 residues. The V segment lost 0 bases and the J segment 3 bases; nucleotides outside the gene matches: 1. Here the CDR3 reads CASSVATGGYEQYF. As DNA, the CDR3 is TGTGCCAGCAGCGTAGCGACAGGGGGCTACGAGCAGTACTTC.